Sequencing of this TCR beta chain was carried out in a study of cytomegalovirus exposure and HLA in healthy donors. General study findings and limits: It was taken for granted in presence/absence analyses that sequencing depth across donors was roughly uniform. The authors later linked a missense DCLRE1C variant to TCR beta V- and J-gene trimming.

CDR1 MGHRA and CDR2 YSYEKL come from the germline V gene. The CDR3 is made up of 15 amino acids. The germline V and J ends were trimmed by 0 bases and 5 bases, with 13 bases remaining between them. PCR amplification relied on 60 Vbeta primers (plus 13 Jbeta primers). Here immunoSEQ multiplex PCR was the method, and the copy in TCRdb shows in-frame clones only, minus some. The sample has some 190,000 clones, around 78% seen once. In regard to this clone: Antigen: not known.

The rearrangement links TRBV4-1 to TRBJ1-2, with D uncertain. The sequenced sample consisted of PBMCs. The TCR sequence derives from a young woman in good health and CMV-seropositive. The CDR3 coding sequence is TGCGCCAGCAGCCAAGATACGCGGATCCTTTATGGCTACACCTTC. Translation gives CASSQDTRILYGYTF.